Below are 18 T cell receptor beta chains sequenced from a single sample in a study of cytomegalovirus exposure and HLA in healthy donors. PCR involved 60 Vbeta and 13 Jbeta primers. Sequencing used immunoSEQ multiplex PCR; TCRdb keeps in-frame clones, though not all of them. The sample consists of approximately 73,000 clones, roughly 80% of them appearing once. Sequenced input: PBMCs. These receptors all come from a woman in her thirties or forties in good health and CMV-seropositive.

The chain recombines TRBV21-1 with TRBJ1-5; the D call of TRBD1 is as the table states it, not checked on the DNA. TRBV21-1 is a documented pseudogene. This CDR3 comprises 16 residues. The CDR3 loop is CASSPRQGVGNQPQHF. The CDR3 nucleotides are TGTGCCAGCAGCCCTAGGCAGGGGGTTGGCAATCAGCCCCAGCATTTT.

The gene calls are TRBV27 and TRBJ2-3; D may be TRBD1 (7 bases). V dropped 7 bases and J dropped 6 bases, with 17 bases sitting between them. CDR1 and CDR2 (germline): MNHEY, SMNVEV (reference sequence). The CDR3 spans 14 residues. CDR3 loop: CASKGGGTPDTQYF. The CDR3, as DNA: TGTGCCAGCAAAGGGGGCGGGACACCGGATACGCAGTATTTT.

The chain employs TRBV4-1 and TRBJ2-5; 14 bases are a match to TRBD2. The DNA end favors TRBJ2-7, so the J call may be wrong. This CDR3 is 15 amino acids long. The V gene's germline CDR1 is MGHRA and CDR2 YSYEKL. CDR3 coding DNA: TGCGCCAGCAGCCCCGGGACTAGCGGGAGCTACGAGCAGTACTTC. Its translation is CASSPGTSGSYEQYF.

In DNA form, the CDR3 reads TGTGCCAGCAGCCTCGGGAAGGCTAATGAAAAACTGTTTTTT. This sequence encodes CASSLGKANEKLFF. This rearrangement joins TRBV5-4 to TRBJ1-4; D ambiguous. Per germline, CDR1 SGHNT and CDR2 YYREEE (reference sequence). The V gene lost 4 bases and the J gene lost 3 bases, with 10 bases spanning the gap. The CDR3 is made up of 14 amino acids.

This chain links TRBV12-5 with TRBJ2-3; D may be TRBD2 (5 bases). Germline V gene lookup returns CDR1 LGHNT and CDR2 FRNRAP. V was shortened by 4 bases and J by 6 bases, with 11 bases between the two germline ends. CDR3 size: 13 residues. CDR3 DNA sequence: TGTGCTAGTGGTTCTCCCGGGAAGGATACGCAGTATTTT. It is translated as CASGSPGKDTQYF.

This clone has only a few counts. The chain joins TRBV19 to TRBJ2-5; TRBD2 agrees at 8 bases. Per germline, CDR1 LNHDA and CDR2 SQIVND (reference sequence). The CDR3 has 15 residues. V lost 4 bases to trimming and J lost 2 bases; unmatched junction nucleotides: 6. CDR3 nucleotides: TGTGCCAGTAGTACGGGAGGGTCAGGTCAAGAGACCCAGTACTTC. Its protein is CASSTGGSGQETQYF.

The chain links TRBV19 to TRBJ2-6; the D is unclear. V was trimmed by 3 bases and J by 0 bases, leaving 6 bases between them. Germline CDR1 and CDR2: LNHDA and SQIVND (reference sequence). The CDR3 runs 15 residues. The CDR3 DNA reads TGTGCCAGTAGTATGGTTAGCTCTGGGGCCAACGTCCTGACTTTC. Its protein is CASSMVSSGANVLTF.

CDR3 protein: CASRGGGSNQPQHF. DNA for the CDR3: TGTGCCAGCCGTGGGGGGGGAAGCAATCAGCCCCAGCATTTT. This chain links TRBV6-5 with TRBJ1-5, with D tentatively TRBD1 (5 bases). Germline loops: CDR1 MNHEY, CDR2 SVGAGI. CDR3 length: 14 residues. The V and J ends lost 8 bases and 1 base respectively, with 12 bases between them.

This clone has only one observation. Written as DNA, the CDR3 is TGTGCCAGCAGTTTAGGTCCGGGAACTAGCACAGATACGCAGTATTTT. Its protein product is CASSLGPGTSTDTQYF. The V call is TRBV27, the J call TRBJ2-3; weak D call: TRBD2 (5 bases). This CDR3 is built from 16 residues. CDR1 and CDR2 (germline): MNHEY, SMNVEV (reference sequence). V shed 2 bases and J shed 0 bases, with 12 bases lying between them.

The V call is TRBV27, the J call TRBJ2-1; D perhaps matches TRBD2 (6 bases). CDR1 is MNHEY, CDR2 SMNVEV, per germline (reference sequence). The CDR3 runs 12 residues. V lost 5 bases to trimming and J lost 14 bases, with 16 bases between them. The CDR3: CASSPTRMPEFF. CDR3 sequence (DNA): TGTGCCAGCAGTCCGACTAGGATGCCCGAGTTCTTC.

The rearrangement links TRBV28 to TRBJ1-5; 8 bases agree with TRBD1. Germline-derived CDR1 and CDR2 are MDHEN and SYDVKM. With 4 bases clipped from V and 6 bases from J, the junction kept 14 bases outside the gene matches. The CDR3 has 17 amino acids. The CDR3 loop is CASSSSSHHRGSQPQHF. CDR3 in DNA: TGTGCCAGCAGTTCCTCCTCACACCACAGGGGGTCTCAGCCCCAGCATTTT.

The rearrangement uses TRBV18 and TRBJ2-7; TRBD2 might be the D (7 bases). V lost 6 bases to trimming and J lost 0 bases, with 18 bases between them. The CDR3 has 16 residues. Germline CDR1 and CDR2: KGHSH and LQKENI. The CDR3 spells CASSPGAGRASYEQYF. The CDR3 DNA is TGTGCCAGCTCCCCAGGGGCAGGGAGGGCCTCCTACGAGCAGTACTTC.

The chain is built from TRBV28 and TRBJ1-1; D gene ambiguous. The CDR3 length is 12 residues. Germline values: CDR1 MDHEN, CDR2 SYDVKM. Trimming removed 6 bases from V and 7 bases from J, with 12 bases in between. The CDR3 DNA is TGTGCCAGCAGCGCAGGACTACATGAAGCTTTCTTT. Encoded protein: CASSAGLHEAFF.

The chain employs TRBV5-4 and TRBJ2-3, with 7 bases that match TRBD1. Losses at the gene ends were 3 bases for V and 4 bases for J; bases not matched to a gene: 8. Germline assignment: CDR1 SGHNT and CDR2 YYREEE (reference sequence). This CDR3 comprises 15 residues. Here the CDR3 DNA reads TGTGCCAGCAGCTCCCCCGACAGGGCCGCAGATACGCAGTATTTT. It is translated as CASSSPDRAADTQYF.

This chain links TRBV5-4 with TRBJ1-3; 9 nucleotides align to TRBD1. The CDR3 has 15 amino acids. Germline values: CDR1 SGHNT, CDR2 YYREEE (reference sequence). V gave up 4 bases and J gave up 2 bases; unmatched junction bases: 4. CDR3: CASSPRTGAGNTIYF. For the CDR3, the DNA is TGTGCCAGCAGCCCTCGGACAGGGGCTGGAAACACCATATATTTT. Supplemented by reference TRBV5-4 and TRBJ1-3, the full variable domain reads ETGVTQSPTHLIKTRGQQVTLRCSSQSGHNTVSWYQQALGQGPQFIFQYYREEENGRGNFPPRFSGLQFPNYSSELNVNALELDDSALYLCASSPRTGAGNTIYFGEGSWLTVV.

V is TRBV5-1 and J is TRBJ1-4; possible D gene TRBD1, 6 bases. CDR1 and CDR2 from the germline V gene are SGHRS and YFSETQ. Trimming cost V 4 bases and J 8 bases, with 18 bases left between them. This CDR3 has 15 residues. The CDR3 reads CASSLRGGQEEKLFF. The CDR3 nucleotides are TGCGCCAGCAGCCTGAGGGGGGGGCAGGAGGAAAAACTGTTTTTT.

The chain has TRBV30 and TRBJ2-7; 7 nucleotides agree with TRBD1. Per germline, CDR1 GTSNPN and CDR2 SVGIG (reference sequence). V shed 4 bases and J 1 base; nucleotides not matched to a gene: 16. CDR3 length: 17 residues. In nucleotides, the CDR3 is TGTGCCTGGAATGAGGGGAGACAGGGCGTTTTTTCCTACGAGCAGTACTTC. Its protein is CAWNEGRQGVFSYEQYF.

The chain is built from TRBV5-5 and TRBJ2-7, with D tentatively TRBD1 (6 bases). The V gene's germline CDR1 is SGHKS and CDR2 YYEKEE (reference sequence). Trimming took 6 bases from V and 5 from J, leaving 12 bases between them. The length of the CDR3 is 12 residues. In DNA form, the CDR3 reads TGTGCCAGCACCGGACAGTTAAACGAGCAGTACTTC. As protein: CASTGQLNEQYF.